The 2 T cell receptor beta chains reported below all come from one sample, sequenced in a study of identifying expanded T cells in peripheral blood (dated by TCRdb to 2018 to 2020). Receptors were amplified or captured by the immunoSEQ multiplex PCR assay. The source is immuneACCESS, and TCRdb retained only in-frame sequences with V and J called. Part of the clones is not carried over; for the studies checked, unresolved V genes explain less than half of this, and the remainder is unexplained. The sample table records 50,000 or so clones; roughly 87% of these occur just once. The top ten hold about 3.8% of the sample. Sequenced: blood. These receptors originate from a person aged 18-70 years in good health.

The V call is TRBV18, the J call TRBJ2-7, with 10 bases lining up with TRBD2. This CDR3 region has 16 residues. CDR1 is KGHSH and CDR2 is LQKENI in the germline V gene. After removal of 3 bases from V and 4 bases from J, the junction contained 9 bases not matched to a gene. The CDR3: CASSPYSAGGRYEQYF. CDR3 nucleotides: TGTGCCAGCTCACCGTATTCAGCGGGGGGGCGGTACGAGCAGTACTTC.

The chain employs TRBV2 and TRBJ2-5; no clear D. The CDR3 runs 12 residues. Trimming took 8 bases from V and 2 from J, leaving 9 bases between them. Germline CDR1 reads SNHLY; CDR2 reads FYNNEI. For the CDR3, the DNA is TGTGCCAGCGCTCGGATTCAAGAGACCCAGTACTTC. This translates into CASARIQETQYF. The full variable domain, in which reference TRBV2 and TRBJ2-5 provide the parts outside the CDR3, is EPEVTQTPSHQVTQMGQEVILRCVPISNHLYFYWYRQILGQKVEFLVSFYNNEISEKSEIFDDQFSVERPDGSNFTLKIRSTKLEDSAMYFCASARIQETQYFGPGTRLLVL.